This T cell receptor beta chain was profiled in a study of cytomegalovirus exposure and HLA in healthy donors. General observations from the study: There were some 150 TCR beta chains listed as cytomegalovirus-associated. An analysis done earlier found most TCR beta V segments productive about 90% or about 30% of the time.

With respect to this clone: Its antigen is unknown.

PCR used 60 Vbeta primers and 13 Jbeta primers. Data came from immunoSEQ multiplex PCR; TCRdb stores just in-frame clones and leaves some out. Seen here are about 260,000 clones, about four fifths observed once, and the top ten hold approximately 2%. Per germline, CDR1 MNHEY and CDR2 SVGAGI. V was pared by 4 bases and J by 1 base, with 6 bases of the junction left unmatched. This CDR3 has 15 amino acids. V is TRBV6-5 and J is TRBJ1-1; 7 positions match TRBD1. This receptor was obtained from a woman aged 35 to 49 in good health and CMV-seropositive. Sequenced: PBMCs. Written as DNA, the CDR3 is TGTGCCAGCAGTTTACAGGGGTTGGCGAACACTGAAGCTTTCTTT. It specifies CASSLQGLANTEAFF.